The 8 T cell receptor beta chains listed next were all sequenced from one sample in a study of blood T cell repertoires in COVID-19. Sequenced by immunoSEQ multiplex PCR; TCRdb stores in-frame clones only, minus some. This sample has a few hundred thousand clones, with about 86% found just once. The specimen sequenced was PBMCs or T cells enriched from blood (not recorded which). The receptors derive from a man between 45 and 60 years old who had recovered from COVID-19.

This clone occurred a few times. The chain links TRBV9 to TRBJ1-1, with TRBD1 identical over 7 bases. Germline V CDR1 and CDR2: SGDLS, YYNGEE. V dropped 6 bases and J dropped 1; count of bases not matched to a gene: 6. The CDR3 totals 14 residues. CDR3 coding DNA: TGTGCCAGCAAAACGCAGGGGGAGAACACTGAAGCTTTCTTT. It specifies CASKTQGENTEAFF.

This clone was picked up a small number of times. The V gene is TRBV5-1, the J gene TRBJ1-1, with 9 bases aligning to TRBD1. The CDR3 length is 12 residues. In germline, CDR1 is SGHRS, CDR2 YFSETQ. V trimming: 5 bases; J trimming: 6 bases; junction bases outside the gene matches: 2. For the CDR3, the DNA is TGCGCCAGCAGGAGGACAGGGGCTGAAGCTTTCTTT. Translating gives CASRRTGAEAFF.

The chain joins TRBV11-2 to TRBJ1-3, with 7 bases that match TRBD1. The V gene end was trimmed by 3 bases and the J gene end by 4 bases; junction bases not matched to a gene: 6. Germline CDR1 SGHAT, CDR2 FQNNGV. The CDR3 has 15 residues. Here the CDR3 DNA reads TGTGCCAGCAGCTTCGACAGGGCGAGGGGAAACACCATATATTTT. Translation: CASSFDRARGNTIYF.

The chain joins TRBV30 to TRBJ2-5, with D tentatively TRBD2 (6 bases). The V end was cut by 5 bases, the J end by 7 bases, with 11 bases between. Germline values: CDR1 GTSNPN, CDR2 SVGIG (reference sequence). The CDR3 has 11 amino acids. CDR3 coding DNA: TGTGCCTGGGGAGGGCGGGGGACCCAGTACTTC. The encoded protein is CAWGGRGTQYF.

V usage is TRBV6-6 and J usage is TRBJ1-2, with a weak D call TRBD1 (5 bases). CDR3 length: 16 residues. Trimming removed 3 bases from V and 8 bases from J, with 22 bases in between. The germline V gene has CDR1 MNHNY and CDR2 SVGAGI (reference sequence). CDR3 amino acids: CASSYGPTAPGGGYTF. The CDR3 DNA reads as TGTGCCAGCAGTTATGGCCCGACGGCGCCGGGGGGGGGCTACACCTTC.

This sequence joins TRBV12-3 or TRBV12-4 and TRBJ1-2, with a tentative D call TRBD1 (6 bases). This CDR3 has 12 residues. V dropped 5 bases and J dropped 8 bases, with 12 bases sitting between them. CDR3 sequence: CASSPGAFGYTF. In DNA form, the CDR3 reads TGTGCCAGCAGTCCAGGGGCGTTCGGCTACACCTTC.

The V gene is TRBV13, the J gene TRBJ1-2, with a possible D match to TRBD1 (5 bases). The length of the CDR3 is 12 residues. V gave up 7 bases and J gave up 2 bases, with 8 bases separating them. Germline CDR1 is PRHDT and CDR2 is FYEKMQ (reference sequence). The CDR3 DNA follows: TGTGCCAGCATCAAGGGGAACTATGGCTACACCTTC. It is translated as CASIKGNYGYTF.

J is TRBJ1-2 and V is TRBV10-3; D is ambiguous. The CDR3 length is 15 residues. V lost 3 bases to trimming and J lost 2 bases, with 13 bases between them. Looked up from germline, CDR1 is ENHRY and CDR2 is SYGVKD. In DNA form, the CDR3 reads TGTGCCATCAGTGATTATAATTCAGTCAACTATGGCTACACCTTC. Translation: CAISDYNSVNYGYTF.